A single sample is the source of the 11 T cell receptor beta chains below, sequenced in a study of cytomegalovirus exposure and HLA in healthy donors. PCR involved 60 Vbeta and 13 Jbeta primers. The assay was immunoSEQ multiplex PCR, and TCRdb's table has in-frame clones only and misses some. The table shows around 53,000 clones, with 73% occurring only once. Sequencing input: PBMCs. The receptors derive from a man younger than 35 in good health and CMV-seronegative.

As to this clone: Distinct nucleotide sequences in the sample also encode this CDR3. The J gene is TRBJ2-1, the V gene TRBV30, with TRBD2 matching over 7 bases. V was pared by 2 bases and J by 4 bases, with 8 bases of the junction left unmatched. The CDR3 extends over 15 amino acids. Germline CDR1 reads GTSNPN; CDR2 reads SVGIG (reference sequence). The CDR3 DNA sequence: TGTGCCTGGAGTTGGGCTAGCGGATTATACAATGAGCAGTTCTTC. Its protein product is CAWSWASGLYNEQFF.

This clone was observed a handful of times. J is TRBJ1-5 and V is TRBV5-1; no firm D call. V was trimmed by 7 bases and J by 0 bases, leaving 8 bases between them. Germline V gene lookup returns CDR1 SGHRS and CDR2 YFSETQ. This CDR3 region has 13 residues. The CDR3 region is CASRENSNQPQHF. CDR3 in DNA: TGCGCCAGCCGGGAGAATAGCAATCAGCCCCAGCATTTT. The full variable domain, in which reference TRBV5-1 and TRBJ1-5 provide the parts outside the CDR3, is KAGVTQTPRYLIKTRGQQVTLSCSPISGHRSVSWYQQTPGQGLQFLFEYFSETQRNKGNFPGRFSGRQFSNSRSEMNVSTLELGDSALYLCASRENSNQPQHFGDGTRLSIL.

This rearrangement joins TRBV10-3 to TRBJ2-3; 7 nucleotides agree with TRBD2. The CDR3 runs 16 residues. Looked up from germline, CDR1 is ENHRY and CDR2 is SYGVKD. Trimming at V came to 0 bases and at J to 0 bases, leaving 3 bases not matched to a gene. This chain's CDR3 is CAISESSTSSTDTQYF. CDR3 sequence (DNA): TGTGCCATCAGTGAGTCGTCGACTAGCAGCACAGATACGCAGTATTTT.

The chain employs TRBV5-4 and TRBJ1-1; TRBD1 agrees at 7 bases. The CDR3 sequence is 15 residues long. In germline, CDR1 is SGHNT, CDR2 YYREEE (reference sequence). V gave up 3 bases and J gave up 0 bases; unmatched junction bases: 5. The CDR3: CASSYGTVMNTEAFF. The CDR3 DNA is TGTGCCAGCAGCTACGGGACAGTCATGAACACTGAAGCTTTCTTT.

This sequence joins TRBV5-6 and TRBJ2-5; D unclear. CDR1 is SGHDT, CDR2 YYEEEE, per germline. V lost 1 base and J 6 bases, leaving 4 bases between the germline ends. The CDR3 is 11 residues long. CDR3 loop: CASSLNKTQYF. The CDR3 DNA is TGTGCCAGCAGCTTGAACAAGACCCAGTACTTC.

The V and J genes are TRBV7-2 and TRBJ1-1; D may be TRBD1 (5 bases). This CDR3 contains 15 residues. The germline V gene has CDR1 SGHTA and CDR2 FQGNSA. The V gene lost 2 bases and the J gene lost 0 bases, with 10 bases spanning the gap. The DNA for the CDR3 is TGTGCCAGCAGCTTAATGGCCAGGGTGAACACTGAAGCTTTCTTT. As protein: CASSLMARVNTEAFF.

The chain uses TRBV28 and TRBJ2-7; TRBD2 agrees at 8 bases. J lost 0 bases, V lost 7 bases, and 2 bases had no gene match. The CDR3 length is 13 residues. Germline V lookup: CDR1 MDHEN, CDR2 SYDVKM. The CDR3 loop is CASTGGASYEQYF. CDR3 nucleotides: TGTGCCAGCACCGGGGGGGCCTCCTACGAGCAGTACTTC.

The CDR3 reads CASSLRGSYEQYF. For the CDR3, the DNA is TGCGCCAGCAGCCTCCGGGGGTCCTACGAGCAGTACTTC. The chain combines TRBV5-1 with TRBJ2-7; tentative D call: TRBD2 (6 bases). The CDR3 totals 13 residues. Germline CDR1 and CDR2: SGHRS and YFSETQ. Trimming cost V 4 bases and J 1 base, with 9 bases left between them. The full variable domain, rest sourced from reference TRBV5-1 and TRBJ2-7, is KAGVTQTPRYLIKTRGQQVTLSCSPISGHRSVSWYQQTPGQGLQFLFEYFSETQRNKGNFPGRFSGRQFSNSRSEMNVSTLELGDSALYLCASSLRGSYEQYFGPGTRLTVT.

This chain uses TRBV28 with TRBJ1-5; D ambiguous. The germline V gene has CDR1 MDHEN and CDR2 SYDVKM. The CDR3 extends over 12 amino acids. Trimming shortened V by 7 bases and J by 6 bases, and 10 bases separated the two germline ends. This chain's CDR3 is CASTPNLQPQHF. CDR3 DNA sequence: TGTGCCAGCACCCCTAACCTTCAGCCCCAGCATTTT.

This sequence joins TRBV4-1 and TRBJ2-7; TRBD2 matches at 15 bases. This CDR3 spans 16 amino acids. Germline values: CDR1 MGHRA, CDR2 YSYEKL. The junction had 3 bases not matched to a gene; V was cut back by 3 bases and J by 3 bases. The CDR3 bases are TGCGCCAGCAGCCACGGGACTAGCGGGAGGCTCTACGAGCAGTACTTC. Translated: CASSHGTSGRLYEQYF.

The V gene is TRBV14, the J gene TRBJ1-1; D remains unclear. The CDR3 sequence is 13 residues long. The V gene lost 0 bases and the J gene lost 4 bases, with 6 bases spanning the gap. Germline CDR1 is SGHDN and CDR2 is FVKESK. The CDR3 sequence: CASSQDIVTEAFF. In nucleotides, the CDR3 is TGTGCCAGCAGCCAAGATATAGTCACTGAAGCTTTCTTT.